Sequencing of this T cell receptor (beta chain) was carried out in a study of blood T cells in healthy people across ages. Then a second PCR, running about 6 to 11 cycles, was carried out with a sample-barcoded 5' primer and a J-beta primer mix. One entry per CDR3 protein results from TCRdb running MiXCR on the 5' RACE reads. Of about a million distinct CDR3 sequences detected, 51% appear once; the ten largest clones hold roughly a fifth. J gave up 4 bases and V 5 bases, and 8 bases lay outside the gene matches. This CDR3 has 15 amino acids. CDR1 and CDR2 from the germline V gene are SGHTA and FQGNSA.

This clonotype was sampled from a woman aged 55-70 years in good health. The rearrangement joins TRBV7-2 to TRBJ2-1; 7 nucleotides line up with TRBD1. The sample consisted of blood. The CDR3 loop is CASSPPGQQYNEQFF. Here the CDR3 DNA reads TGTGCCAGCAGCCCTCCGGGACAGCAGTACAATGAGCAGTTCTTC.